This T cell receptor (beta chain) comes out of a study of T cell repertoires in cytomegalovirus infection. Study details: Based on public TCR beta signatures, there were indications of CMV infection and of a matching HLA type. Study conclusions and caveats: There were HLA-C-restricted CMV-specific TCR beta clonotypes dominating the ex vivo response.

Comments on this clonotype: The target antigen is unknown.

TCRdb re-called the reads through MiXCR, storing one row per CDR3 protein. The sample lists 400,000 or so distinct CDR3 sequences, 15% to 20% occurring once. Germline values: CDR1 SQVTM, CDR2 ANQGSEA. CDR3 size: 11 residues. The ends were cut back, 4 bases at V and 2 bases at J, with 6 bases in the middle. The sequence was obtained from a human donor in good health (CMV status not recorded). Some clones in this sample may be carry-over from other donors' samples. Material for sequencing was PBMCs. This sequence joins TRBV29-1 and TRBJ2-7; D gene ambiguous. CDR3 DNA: TGCAGCGTTGGTACTACCTACGAGCAGTACTTC. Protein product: CSVGTTYEQYF.